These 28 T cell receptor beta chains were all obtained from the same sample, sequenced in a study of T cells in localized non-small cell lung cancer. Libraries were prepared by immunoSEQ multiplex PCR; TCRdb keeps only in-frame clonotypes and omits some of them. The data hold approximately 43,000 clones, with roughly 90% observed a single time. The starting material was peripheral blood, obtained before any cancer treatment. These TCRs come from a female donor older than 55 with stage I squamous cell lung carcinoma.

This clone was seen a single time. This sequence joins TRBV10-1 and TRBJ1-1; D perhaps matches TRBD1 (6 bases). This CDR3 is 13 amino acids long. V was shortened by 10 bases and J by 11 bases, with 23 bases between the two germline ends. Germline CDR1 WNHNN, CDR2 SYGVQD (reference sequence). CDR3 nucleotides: TGCGCCACCCTAAGGGGGTGTGGTCCCCGCGCTTTCTTT. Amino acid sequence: CATLRGCGPRAFF.

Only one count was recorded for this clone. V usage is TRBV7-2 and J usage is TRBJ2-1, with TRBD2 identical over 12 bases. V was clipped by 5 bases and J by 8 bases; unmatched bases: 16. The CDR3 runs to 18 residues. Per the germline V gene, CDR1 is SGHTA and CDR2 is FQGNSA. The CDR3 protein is CASSPRLAGETWLDEQFF. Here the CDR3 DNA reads TGTGCCAGCAGCCCGAGACTAGCGGGAGAAACTTGGCTCGATGAGCAGTTCTTC.

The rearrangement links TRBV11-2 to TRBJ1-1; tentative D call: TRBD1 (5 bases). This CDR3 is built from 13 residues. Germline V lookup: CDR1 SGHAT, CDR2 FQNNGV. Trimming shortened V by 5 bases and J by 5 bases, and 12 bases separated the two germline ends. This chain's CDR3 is CASSHVGGTEAFF. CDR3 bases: TGTGCCAGCAGCCACGTCGGGGGGACTGAAGCTTTCTTT. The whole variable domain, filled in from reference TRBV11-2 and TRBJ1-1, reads EAGVAQSPRYKIIEKRQSVAFWCNPISGHATLYWYQQILGQGPKLLIQFQNNGVVDDSQLPKDRFSAERLKGVDSTLKIQPAKLEDSAVYLCASSHVGGTEAFFGQGTRLTVV.

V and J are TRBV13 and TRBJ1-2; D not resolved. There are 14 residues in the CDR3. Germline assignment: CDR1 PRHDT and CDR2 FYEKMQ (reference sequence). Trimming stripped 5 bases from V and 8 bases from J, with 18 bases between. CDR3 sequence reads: CASSTRTRPGGYTF. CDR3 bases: TGTGCCAGCAGCACACGGACCCGGCCTGGCGGCTACACCTTC.

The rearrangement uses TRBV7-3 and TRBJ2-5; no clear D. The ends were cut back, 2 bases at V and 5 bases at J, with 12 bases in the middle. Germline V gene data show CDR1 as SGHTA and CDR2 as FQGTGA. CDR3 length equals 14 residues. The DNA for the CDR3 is TGTGCCAGCAGCTTATCGGGCGCTATGGAGACCCAGTACTTC. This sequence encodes CASSLSGAMETQYF. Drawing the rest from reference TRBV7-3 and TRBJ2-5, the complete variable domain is GAGVSQTPSNKVTEKGKYVELRCDPISGHTALYWYRQSLGQGPEFLIYFQGTGAADDSGLPNDRFFAVRPEGSVSTLKIQRTERGDSAVYLCASSLSGAMETQYFGPGTRLLVL.

CDR3 coding DNA: TGTGCCAGCAGTGAACAGCTCTATCAGCCCCAGCATTTT. This encodes CASSEQLYQPQHF. The chain has TRBV2 and TRBJ1-5; unclear D gene. CDR3 length: 13 amino acids. Trimming took off 2 bases at V and 5 bases at J, with 7 bases between the two ends. Germline CDR1 SNHLY, CDR2 FYNNEI.

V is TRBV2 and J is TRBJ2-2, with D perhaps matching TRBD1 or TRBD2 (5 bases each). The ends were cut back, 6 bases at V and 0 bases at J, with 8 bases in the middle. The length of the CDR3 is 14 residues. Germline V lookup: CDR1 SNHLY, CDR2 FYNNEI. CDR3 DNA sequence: TGTGCCAGCAGGGGGACGTCGAACACCGGGGAGCTGTTTTTT. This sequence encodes CASRGTSNTGELFF.

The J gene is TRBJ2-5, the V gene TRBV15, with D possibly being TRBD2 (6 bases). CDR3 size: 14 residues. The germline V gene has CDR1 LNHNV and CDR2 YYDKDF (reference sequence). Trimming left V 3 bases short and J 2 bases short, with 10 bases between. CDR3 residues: CATSSGLTQETQYF. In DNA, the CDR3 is TGTGCCACCAGCAGCGGACTAACTCAAGAGACCCAGTACTTC.

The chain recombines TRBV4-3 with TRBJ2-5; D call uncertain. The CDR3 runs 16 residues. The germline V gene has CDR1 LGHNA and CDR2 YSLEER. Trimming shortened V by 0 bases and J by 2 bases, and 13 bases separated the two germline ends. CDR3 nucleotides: TGCGCCAGCAGCCAAGAGACAATCAGACTTCAAGAGACCCAGTACTTC. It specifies CASSQETIRLQETQYF.

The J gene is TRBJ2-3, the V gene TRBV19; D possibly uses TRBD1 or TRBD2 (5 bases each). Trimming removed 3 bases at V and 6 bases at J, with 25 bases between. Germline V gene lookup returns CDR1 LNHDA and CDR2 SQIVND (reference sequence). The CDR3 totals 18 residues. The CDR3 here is CASSIRGRREDSVDTQYF. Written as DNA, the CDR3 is TGTGCCAGTAGTATCCGGGGCCGTCGCGAAGACTCGGTGGATACGCAGTATTTT.

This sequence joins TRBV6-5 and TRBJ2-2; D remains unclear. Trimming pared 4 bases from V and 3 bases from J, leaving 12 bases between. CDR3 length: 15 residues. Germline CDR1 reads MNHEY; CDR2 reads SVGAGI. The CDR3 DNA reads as TGTGCCAGCAGTTCCGAGCCAGGACACACCGGGGAGCTGTTTTTT. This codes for CASSSEPGHTGELFF.

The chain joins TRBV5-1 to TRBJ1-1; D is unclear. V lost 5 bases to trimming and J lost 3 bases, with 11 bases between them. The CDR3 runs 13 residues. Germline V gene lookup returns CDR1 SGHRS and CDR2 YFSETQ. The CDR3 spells CASRDPGDTEAFF. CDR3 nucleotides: TGCGCCAGCAGAGATCCTGGGGACACTGAAGCTTTCTTT.

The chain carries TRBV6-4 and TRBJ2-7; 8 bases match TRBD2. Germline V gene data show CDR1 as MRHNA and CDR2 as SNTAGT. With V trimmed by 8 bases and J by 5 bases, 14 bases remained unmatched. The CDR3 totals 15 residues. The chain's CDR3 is CASPRRPAGDHEQYF. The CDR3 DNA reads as TGTGCCAGCCCGCGACGTCCAGCGGGAGACCACGAGCAGTACTTC.

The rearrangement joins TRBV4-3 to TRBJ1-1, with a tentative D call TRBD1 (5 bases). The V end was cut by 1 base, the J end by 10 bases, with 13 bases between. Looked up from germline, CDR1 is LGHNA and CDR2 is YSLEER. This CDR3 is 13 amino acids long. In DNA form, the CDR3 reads TGCGCCAGCAGCCAAGGTGGGGGAGTTGGAGCTTTCTTT. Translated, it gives CASSQGGGVGAFF.

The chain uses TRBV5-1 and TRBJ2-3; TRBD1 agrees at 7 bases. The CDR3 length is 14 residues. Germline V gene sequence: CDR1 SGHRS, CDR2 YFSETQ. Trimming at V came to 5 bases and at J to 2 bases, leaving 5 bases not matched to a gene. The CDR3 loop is CASSRDSPTDTQYF. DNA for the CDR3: TGCGCCAGCAGTAGGGACAGCCCCACAGATACGCAGTATTTT.

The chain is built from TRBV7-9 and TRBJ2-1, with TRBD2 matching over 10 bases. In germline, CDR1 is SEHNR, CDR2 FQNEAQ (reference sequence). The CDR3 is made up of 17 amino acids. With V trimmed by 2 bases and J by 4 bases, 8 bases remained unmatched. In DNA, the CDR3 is TGTGCCAGCAGCTTATCTGTCGGACTAGCGGAGTACAATGAGCAGTTCTTC. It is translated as CASSLSVGLAEYNEQFF.

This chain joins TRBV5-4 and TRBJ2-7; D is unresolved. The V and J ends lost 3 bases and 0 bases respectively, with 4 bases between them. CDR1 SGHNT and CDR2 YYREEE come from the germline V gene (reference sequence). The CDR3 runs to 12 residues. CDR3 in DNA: TGTGCCAGCAGCTCCACCTCCTACGAGCAGTACTTC. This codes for CASSSTSYEQYF.

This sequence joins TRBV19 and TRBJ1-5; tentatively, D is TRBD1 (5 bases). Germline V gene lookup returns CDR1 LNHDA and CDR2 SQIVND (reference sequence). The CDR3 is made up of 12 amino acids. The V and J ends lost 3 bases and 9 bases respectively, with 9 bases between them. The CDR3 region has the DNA TGTGCCAGTAGTATTTCTCAGGGGCCCCAGCATTTT. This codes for CASSISQGPQHF. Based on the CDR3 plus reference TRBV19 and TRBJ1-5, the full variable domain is DGGITQSPKYLFRKEGQNVTLSCEQNLNHDAMYWYRQDPGQGLRLIYYSQIVNDFQKGDIAEGYSVSREKKESFPLTVTSAQKNPTAFYLCASSISQGPQHFGDGTRLSIL.

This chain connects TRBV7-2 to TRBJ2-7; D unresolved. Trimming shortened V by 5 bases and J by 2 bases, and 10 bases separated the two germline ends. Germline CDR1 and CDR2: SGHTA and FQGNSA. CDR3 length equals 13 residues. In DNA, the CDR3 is TGTGCCAGCAGCCCTCCCGCCCCCTACGAGCAGTACTTC. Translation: CASSPPAPYEQYF.

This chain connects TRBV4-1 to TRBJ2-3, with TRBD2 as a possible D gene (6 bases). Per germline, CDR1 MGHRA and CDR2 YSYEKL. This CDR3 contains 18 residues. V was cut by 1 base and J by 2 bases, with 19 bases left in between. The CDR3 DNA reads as TGCGCCAGCAGCCAAGTTCGCGGGGCTAGCCCCTACACAGATACGCAGTATTTT. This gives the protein CASSQVRGASPYTDTQYF.

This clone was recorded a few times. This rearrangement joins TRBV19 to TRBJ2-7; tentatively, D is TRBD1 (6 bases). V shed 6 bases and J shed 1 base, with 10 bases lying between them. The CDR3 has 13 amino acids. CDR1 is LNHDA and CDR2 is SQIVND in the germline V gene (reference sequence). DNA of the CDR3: TGTGCCAGTAGCCTCACAGGGTCCTACGAGCAGTACTTC. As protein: CASSLTGSYEQYF.

CDR3 in amino acids: CASSAQGSNQPQHF. DNA of the CDR3: TGTGCCAGCTCGGCTCAGGGCAGCAATCAGCCCCAGCATTTT. The chain joins TRBV18 to TRBJ1-5, with TRBD1 as a possible D gene (5 bases). The V gene's germline CDR1 is KGHSH and CDR2 LQKENI. V lost 6 bases and J lost 1, with 10 bases in between. CDR3 size: 14 residues. The full variable domain, its missing parts supplied by reference TRBV18 and TRBJ1-5, is NAGVMQNPRHLVRRRGQEARLRCSPMKGHSHVYWYRQLPEEGLKFMVYLQKENIIDESGMPKERFSAEFPKEGPSILRIQQVVRGDSAAYFCASSAQGSNQPQHFGDGTRLSIL.

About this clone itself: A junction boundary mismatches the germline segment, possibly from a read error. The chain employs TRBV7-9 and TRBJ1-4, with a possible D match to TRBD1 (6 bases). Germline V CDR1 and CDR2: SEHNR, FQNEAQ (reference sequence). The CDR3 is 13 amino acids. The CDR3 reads CASSLLEEGELSF. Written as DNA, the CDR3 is TGTGCCAGCAGCTTACTGGAAGAGGGGGAATTATCATTT.

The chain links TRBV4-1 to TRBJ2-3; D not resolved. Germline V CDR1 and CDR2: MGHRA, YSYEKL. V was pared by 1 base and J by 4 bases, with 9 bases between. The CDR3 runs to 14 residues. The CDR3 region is CASSQAHSADTQYF. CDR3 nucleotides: TGCGCCAGCAGCCAAGCCCACAGCGCAGATACGCAGTATTTT.

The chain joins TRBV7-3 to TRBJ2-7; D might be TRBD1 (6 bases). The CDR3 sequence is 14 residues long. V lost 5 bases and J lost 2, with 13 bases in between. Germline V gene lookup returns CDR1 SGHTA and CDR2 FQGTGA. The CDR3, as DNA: TGTGCCAGCAGCAAAACGGGGACAACCTACGAGCAGTACTTC. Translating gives CASSKTGTTYEQYF.

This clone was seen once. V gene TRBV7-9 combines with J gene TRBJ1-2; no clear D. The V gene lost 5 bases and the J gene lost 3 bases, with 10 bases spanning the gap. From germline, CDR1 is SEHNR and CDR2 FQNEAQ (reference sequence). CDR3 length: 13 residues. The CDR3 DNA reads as TGTGCCAGCAGCCAAGATGAGTACTATGGCTACACCTTC. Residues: CASSQDEYYGYTF.

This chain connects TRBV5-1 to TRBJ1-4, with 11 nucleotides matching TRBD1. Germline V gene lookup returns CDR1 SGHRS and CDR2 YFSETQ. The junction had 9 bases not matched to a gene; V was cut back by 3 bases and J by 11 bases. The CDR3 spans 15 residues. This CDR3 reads CASSSGGTGGRKLFF. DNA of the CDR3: TGCGCCAGCAGCTCAGGCGGGACAGGGGGACGGAAACTGTTTTTT.

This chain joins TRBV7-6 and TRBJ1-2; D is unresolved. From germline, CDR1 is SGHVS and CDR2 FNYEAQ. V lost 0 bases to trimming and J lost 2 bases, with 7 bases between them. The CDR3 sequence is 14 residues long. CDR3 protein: CASSLAPRNYGYTF. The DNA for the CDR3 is TGTGCCAGCAGCTTAGCGCCCCGGAACTATGGCTACACCTTC.